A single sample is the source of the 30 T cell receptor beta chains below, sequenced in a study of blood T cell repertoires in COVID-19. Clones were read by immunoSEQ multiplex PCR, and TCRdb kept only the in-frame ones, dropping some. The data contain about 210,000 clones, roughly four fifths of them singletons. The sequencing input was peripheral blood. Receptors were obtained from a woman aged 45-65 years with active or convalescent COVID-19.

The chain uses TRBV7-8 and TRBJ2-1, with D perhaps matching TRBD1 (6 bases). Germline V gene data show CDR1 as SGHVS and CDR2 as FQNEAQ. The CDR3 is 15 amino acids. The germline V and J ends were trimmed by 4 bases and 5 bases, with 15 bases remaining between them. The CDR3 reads CASSSGQYGDNEQFF. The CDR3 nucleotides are TGTGCCAGCAGCTCAGGACAGTACGGGGACAATGAGCAGTTCTTC.

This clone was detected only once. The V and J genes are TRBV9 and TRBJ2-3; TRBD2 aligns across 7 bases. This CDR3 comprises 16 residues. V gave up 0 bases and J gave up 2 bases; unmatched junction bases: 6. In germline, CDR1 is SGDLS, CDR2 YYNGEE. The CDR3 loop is CASSVGLADATDTQYF. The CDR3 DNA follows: TGTGCCAGCAGCGTAGGTCTAGCGGACGCCACAGATACGCAGTATTTT. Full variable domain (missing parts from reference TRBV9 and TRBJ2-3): DSGVTQTPKHLITATGQRVTLRCSPRSGDLSVYWYQQSLDQGLQFLIQYYNGEERAKGNILERFSAQQFPDLHSELNLSSLELGDSALYFCASSVGLADATDTQYFGPGTRLTVL.

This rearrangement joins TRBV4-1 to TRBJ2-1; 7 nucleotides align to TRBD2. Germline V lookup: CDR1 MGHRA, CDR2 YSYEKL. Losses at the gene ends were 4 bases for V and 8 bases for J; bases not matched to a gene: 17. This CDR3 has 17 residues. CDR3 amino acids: CASSLAEGGRSSDEQFF. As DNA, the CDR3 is TGCGCCAGCAGCCTAGCTGAAGGCGGGAGAAGCTCCGATGAGCAGTTCTTC.

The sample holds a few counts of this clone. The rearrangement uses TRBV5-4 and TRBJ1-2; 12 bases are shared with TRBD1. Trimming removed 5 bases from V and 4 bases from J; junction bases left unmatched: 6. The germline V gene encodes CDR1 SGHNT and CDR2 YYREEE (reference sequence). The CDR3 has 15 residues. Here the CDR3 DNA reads TGTGCCAGCAGGGGCGGGACAGGGGGCAGCTATGGCTACACCTTC. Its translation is CASRGGTGGSYGYTF.

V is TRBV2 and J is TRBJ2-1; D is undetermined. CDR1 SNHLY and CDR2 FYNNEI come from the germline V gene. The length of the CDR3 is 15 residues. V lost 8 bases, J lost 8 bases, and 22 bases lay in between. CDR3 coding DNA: TGTGCCAGCCGCCCCGGAAGACTGGGTGGTGATGAGCAGTTCTTC. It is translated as CASRPGRLGGDEQFF.

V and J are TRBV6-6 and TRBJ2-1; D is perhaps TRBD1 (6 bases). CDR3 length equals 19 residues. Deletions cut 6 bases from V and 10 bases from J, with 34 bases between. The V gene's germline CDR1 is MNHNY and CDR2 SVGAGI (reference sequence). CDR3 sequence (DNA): TGTGCCAGCAGACGAATCGGACAGTCAGGTCAGAATTCATTTCCGGAGCAGTTCTTC. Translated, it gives CASRRIGQSGQNSFPEQFF.

Written as DNA, the CDR3 is TGTGCCAGCAGTTTTGGACTAGCGGGGACCTACGAGCAGTACGTC. Its translation is CASSFGLAGTYEQYV. The chain carries TRBV5-4 and TRBJ2-7; TRBD2 aligns across 12 bases. CDR3 length: 15 amino acids. Trimming cost V 5 bases and J 2 bases; bases outside gene matches: 5. The germline CDR1 and CDR2 sequences are SGHNT and YYREEE (reference sequence).

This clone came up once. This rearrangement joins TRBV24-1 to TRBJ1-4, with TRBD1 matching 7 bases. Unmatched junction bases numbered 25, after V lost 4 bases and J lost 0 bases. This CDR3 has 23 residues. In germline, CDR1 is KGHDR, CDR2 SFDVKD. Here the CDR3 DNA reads TGTGCCACCAGTGACCCCGACAGGGTAGTTTGTCAGCCACACGCTGCAACTAATGAAAAACTGTTTTTT. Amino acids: CATSDPDRVVCQPHAATNEKLFF.

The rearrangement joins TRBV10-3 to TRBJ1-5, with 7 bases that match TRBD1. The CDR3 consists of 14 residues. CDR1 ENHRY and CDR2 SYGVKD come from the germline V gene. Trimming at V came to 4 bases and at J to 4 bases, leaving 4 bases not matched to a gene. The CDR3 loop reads CAISASRGNQPQHF. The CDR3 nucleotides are TGTGCCATCAGTGCGAGCAGGGGGAATCAGCCCCAGCATTTT.

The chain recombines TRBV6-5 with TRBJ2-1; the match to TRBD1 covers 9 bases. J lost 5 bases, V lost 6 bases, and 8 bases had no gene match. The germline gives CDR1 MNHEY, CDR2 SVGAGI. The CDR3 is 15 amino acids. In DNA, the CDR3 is TGTGCCAGCAGCCTAGGGACAGGGCGACACAATGAGCAGTTCTTC. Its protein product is CASSLGTGRHNEQFF.

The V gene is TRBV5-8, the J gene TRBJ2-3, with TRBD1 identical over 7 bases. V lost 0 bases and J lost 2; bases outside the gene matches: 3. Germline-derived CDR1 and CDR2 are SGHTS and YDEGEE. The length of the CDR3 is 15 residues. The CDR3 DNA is TGTGCCAGCAGCTTGGGACAGGGCCCCACAGATACGCAGTATTTT. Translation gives CASSLGQGPTDTQYF.

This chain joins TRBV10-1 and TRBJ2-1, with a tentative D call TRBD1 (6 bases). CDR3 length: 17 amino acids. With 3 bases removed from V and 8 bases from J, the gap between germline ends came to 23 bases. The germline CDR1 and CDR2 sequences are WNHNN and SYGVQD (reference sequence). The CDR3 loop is CASSDRTERAFGDEQFF. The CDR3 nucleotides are TGCGCCAGCAGTGATAGGACAGAGCGAGCTTTCGGGGATGAGCAGTTCTTC.

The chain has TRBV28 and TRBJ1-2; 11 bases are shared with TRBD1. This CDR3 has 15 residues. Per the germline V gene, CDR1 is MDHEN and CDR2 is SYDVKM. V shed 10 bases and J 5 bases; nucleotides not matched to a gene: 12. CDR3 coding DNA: TGTGCCATCACCGTCCTGGGACAGGGGGGATATGGCTACACCTTC. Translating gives CAITVLGQGGYGYTF.

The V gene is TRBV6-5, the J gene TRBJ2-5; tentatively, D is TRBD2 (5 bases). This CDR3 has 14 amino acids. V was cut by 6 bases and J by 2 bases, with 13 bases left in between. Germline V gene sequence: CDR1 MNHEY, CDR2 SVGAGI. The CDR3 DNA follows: TGTGCCAGCAGGAGCGGATCGGGACAAGAGACCCAGTACTTC. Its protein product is CASRSGSGQETQYF.

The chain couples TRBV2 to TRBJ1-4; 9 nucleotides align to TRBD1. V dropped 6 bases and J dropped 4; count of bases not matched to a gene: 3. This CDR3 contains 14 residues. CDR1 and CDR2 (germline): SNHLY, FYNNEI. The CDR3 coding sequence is TGTGCCAGCAGAGGGACAGGGTTTAATGAAAAACTGTTTTTT. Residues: CASRGTGFNEKLFF.

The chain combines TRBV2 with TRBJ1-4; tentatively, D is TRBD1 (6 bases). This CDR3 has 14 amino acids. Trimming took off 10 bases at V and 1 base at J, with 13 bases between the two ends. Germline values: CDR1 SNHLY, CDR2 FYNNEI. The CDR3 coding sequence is TGTGCCACCCCTATAGGGGGAACTAATGAAAAACTGTTTTTT. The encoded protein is CATPIGGTNEKLFF.

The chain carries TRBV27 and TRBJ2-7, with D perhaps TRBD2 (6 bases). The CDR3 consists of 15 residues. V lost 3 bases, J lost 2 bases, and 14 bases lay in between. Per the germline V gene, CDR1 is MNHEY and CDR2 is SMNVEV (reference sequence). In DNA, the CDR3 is TGTGCCAGCAGTTTTAGCGGAGAGTACCCCTACGAGCAGTACTTC. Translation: CASSFSGEYPYEQYF.

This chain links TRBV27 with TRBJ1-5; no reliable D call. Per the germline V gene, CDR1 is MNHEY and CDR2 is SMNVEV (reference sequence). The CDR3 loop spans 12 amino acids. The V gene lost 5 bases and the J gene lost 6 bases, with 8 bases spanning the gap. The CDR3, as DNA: TGTGCCAGCAGTACCCGGGGTCAGCCCCAGCATTTT. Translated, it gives CASSTRGQPQHF.

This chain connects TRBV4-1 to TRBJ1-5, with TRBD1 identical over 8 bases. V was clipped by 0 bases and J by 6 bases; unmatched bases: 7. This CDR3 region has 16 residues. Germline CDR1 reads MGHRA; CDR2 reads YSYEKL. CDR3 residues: CASSQEPGGVGQPQHF. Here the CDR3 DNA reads TGCGCCAGCAGCCAAGAACCAGGGGGCGTGGGTCAGCCCCAGCATTTT.

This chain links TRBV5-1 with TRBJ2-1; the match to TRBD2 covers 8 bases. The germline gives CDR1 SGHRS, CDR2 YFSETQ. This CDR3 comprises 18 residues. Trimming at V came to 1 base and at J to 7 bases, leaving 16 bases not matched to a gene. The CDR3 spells CASSLWGSTGGIKNEQFF. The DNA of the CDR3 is TGCGCCAGCAGCTTGTGGGGGTCAACGGGAGGGATTAAGAATGAGCAGTTCTTC.

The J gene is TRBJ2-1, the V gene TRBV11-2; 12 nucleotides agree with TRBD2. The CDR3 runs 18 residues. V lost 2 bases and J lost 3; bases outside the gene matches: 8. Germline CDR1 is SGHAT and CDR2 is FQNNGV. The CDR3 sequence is CASSLRRTSGDYYNEQFF. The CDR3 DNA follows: TGTGCCAGCAGCTTACGCAGGACTAGCGGGGACTACTACAATGAGCAGTTCTTC.

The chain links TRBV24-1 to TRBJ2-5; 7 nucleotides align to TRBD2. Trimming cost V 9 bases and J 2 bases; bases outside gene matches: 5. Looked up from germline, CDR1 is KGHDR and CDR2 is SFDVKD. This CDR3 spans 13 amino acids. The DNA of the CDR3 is TGTGCCACCGGGAGGGGAGCTCAAGAGACCCAGTACTTC. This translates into CATGRGAQETQYF.

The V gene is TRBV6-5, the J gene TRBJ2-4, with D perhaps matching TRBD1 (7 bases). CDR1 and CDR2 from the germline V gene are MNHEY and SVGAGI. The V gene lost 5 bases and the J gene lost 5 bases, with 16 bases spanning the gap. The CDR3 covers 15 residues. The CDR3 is CASSPPGGPQNIQYF. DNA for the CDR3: TGTGCCAGCAGTCCCCCAGGGGGGCCGCAAAACATTCAGTACTTC.

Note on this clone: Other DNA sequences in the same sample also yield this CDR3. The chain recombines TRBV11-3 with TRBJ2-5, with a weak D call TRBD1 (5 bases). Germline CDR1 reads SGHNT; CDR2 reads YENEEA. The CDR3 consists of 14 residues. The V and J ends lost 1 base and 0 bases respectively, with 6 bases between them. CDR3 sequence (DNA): TGTGCCAGCAGCTTAGGGGGCAACCAAGAGACCCAGTACTTC. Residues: CASSLGGNQETQYF.

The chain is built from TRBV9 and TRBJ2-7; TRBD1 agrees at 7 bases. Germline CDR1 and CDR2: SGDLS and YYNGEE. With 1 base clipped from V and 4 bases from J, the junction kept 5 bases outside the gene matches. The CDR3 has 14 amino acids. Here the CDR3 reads CASSVMGQPYEQYF. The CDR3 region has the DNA TGTGCCAGCAGCGTAATGGGACAGCCTTACGAGCAGTACTTC.

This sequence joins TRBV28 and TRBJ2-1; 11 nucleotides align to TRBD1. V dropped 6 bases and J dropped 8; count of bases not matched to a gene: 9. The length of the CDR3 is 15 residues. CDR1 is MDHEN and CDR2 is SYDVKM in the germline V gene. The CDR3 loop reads CASSTRDRGLDEQFF. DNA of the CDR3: TGTGCCAGCAGCACCCGGGACAGGGGGTTAGATGAGCAGTTCTTC.

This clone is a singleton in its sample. The chain's CDR3 is CASSTQGRSNQPQHF. The CDR3, as DNA: TGTGCCAGCAGTACACAGGGGAGGTCAAATCAGCCCCAGCATTTT. The genes are TRBV28 and TRBJ1-5; the match to TRBD1 covers 7 bases. The CDR3 consists of 15 residues. Per the germline V gene, CDR1 is MDHEN and CDR2 is SYDVKM. Trimming took 5 bases from V and 4 from J; bases not matched to a gene: 8. Filled out from reference TRBV28 and TRBJ1-5, the complete variable domain reads DVKVTQSSRYLVKRTGEKVFLECVQDMDHENMFWYRQDPGLGLRLIYFSYDVKMKEKGDIPEGYSVSREKKERFSLILESASTNQTSMYLCASSTQGRSNQPQHFGDGTRLSIL.

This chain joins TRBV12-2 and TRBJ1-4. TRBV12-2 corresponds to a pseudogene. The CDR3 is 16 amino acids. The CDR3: CASRQNSPAGGEKLFF. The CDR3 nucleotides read TGTGCAAGTCGCCAAAATTCCCCTGCGGGGGGCGAAAAACTGTTTTTT.

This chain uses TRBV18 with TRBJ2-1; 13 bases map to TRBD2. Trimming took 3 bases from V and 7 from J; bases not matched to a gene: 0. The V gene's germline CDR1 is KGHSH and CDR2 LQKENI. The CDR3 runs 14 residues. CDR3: CASSPGLAGNEQFF. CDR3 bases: TGTGCCAGCTCACCGGGACTAGCGGGAAATGAGCAGTTCTTC.

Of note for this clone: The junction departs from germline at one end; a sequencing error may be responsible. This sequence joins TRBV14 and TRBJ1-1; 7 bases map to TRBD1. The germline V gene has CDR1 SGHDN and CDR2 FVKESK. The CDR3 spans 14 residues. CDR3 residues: CASSQTPAQGTSTF. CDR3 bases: TGTGCCAGCAGCCAAACCCCGGCACAGGGGACGTCTACCTTT.